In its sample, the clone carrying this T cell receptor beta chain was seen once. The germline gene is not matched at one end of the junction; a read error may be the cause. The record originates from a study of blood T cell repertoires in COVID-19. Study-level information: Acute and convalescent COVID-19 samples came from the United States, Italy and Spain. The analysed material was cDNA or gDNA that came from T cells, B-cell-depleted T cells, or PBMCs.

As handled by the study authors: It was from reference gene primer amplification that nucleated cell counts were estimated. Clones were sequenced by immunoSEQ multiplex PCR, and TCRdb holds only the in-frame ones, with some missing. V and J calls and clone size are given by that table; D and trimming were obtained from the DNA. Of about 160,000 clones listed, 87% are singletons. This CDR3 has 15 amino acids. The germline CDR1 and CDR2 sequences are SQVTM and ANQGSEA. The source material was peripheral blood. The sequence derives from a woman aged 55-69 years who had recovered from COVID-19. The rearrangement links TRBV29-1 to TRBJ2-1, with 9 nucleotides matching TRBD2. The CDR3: CSVGPGLASHNEQFF. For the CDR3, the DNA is TGCAGCGTCGGTCCGGGACTAGCCTCCCACAATGAGCAGTTCTTC.